Listed below are T cell receptor beta chains from one sample, sequenced in a study of radiotherapy plus CTLA-4 blockade in lung cancer. Clones were sequenced by immunoSEQ multiplex PCR, and TCRdb holds only the in-frame ones, with some missing. The data hold 90,000 or so clones, with around four fifths observed a single time. This material consisted of peripheral blood, taken from a patient treated with radiotherapy plus ipilimumab. These receptors were collected from a human donor with non-small cell lung cancer who had stable disease on radiotherapy plus ipilimumab. The CDR3 runs from the conserved cysteine through the conserved F or W. The D gene is left open where the match is weak. Size tells how often a clone was seen (once, few, many) or the class of an expanded clone, and some rows leave it out.

>-|TRBV11-2|15|-|TRBJ2-7
TGTGCCAGCAGCTTAGAGGGGAGCGGCACCTACGAGCAGTACTTC
CASSLEGSGTYEQYF
>-|TRBV9|16|-|TRBJ1-2
TGTGCCAGCAGCGTAGAGCAGTTCTCAGCTAACTATGGCTACACCTTC
CASSVEQFSANYGYTF
>-|TRBV28|12|-|TRBJ2-5
TGTGCCAGCAGTGGAGTGGGAAGGGCCCAGTACTTC
CASSGVGRAQYF
>-|TRBV9|15|TRBD1|TRBJ1-1
TGTGCCAGCACGCGGTCAGGGGGCGTTAACACTGAAGCTTTCTTT
CASTRSGGVNTEAFF
>-|TRBV27|19|TRBD2|TRBJ2-3
TGTGCCAGCAGTTTAGGCCAACGTAGCGGGGGCCCTAGCACAGATACGCAGTATTTT
CASSLGQRSGGPSTDTQYF
>-|TRBV7-2|18|TRBD2|TRBJ2-1
TGTGCCAGCAGCTTAGAAGGGACTAGCGGGAGATATTACAATGAGCAGTTCTTC
CASSLEGTSGRYYNEQFF
>-|TRBV2|14|-|TRBJ2-3
TGTGCCAGCAGTAGGGACGGCAAGCGGGATACGCAGTATTTT
CASSRDGKRDTQYF
>-|TRBV28|15|-|TRBJ2-1
TGTGCCAGCAGTTTTTATATGGGCGTTAGGCCCGAGCAGTTCTTC
CASSFYMGVRPEQFF
>-|TRBV5-1|14|-|TRBJ1-1
TGCGCCAGCAGCTCCCGGCGGGGAGGCACTGAAGCTTTCTTT
CASSSRRGGTEAFF
>-|TRBV5-1|15|TRBD2|TRBJ2-2
TGCGCCAGCAGCCCGGGACTAGTAATAACCGGGGAGCTGTTTTTT
CASSPGLVITGELFF
>few|TRBV28|15|TRBD1|TRBJ2-2
TGTGCCACGAAAGGGGGGACAGGCAGGGCCGGGGAGCTGTTTTTT
CATKGGTGRAGELFF
>-|TRBV6-1|15|-|TRBJ2-7
TGTGCCACCAGACAAGGGGGGGGAACGCTATACGAGCAGTACTTC
CATRQGGGTLYEQYF
>-|TRBV19|15|-|TRBJ2-3
TGTGCCAGTAGTAACCCCCGGGGTAAAACAGATACGCAGTATTTT
CASSNPRGKTDTQYF
>few|TRBV19|14|TRBD2|TRBJ2-1
TGTGCCAGTAGTATGGGGGGGTGGTACAATGAGCAGTTCTTC
CASSMGGWYNEQFF
>-|TRBV11-2|15|-|TRBJ2-7
TGTGCCAGCAGCTTAGATCTCGGTACAACGTACGAGCAGTACTTC
CASSLDLGTTYEQYF
>once|TRBV30|12|-|TRBJ1-2
TGTGCCTGGAACCTCCGAGGAGGGAGCTACACCTTC
CAWNLRGGSYTF
>-|TRBV5-8|15|TRBD1|TRBJ1-5
TGTGCCAGCAGACAAGTAGGACAGGCAGACCAGCCCCAGCATTTT
CASRQVGQADQPQHF
>-|TRBV6-1|15|TRBD2|TRBJ2-5
TGCGCCAGCAGCCTCCTCGGGAGGAGTGGGGAGACCCAGTACTTC
CASSLLGRSGETQYF
>-|TRBV19|15|-|TRBJ2-4
TGTGCCAGTAGTGATGGGGGGACCGTCCGAAACATTCAGTACTTC
CASSDGGTVRNIQYF
>-|TRBV7-2|15|TRBD2|TRBJ2-1
TGTGCCAGCAGCTGGTCTAGCGGGAGCTCGGGTGAGCAGTTCTTC
CASSWSSGSSGEQFF
>-|TRBV18|15|-|TRBJ2-6
TGTGCCAGCTCAGGGGTTCTAACTGGGGCCAACGTCCTGACTTTC
CASSGVLTGANVLTF
>-|TRBV19|14|TRBD1|TRBJ1-5
TGTGCCAGTAGAGGGGACAGGGGCAATCAGCCCCAGCATTTT
CASRGDRGNQPQHF
>-|TRBV11-1|16|TRBD2|TRBJ2-2
TGTGCCAGCAGCCCCCGGGAGGGCCTCAACACCGGGGAGCTGTTTTTT
CASSPREGLNTGELFF
>-|TRBV15|15|-|TRBJ2-7
TGTGCCACCAGCAGAGAAACGGGACCCGCCTACGAGCAGTACTTC
CATSRETGPAYEQYF
>-|TRBV7-8|16|-|TRBJ2-2
TGTGCCAGCAGCTTAGTTGTGGGAAGGGTGTCCGGGGAGCTGTTTTTT
CASSLVVGRVSGELFF
>-|TRBV10-3|14|TRBD1|TRBJ1-4
TGTGCCGCATCACAGGGGCTTCACGACGAAAAACTGTTTTTT
CAASQGLHDEKLFF
>-|TRBV18|15|-|TRBJ2-2
TGTGCCAGCTCACCACCCCTCACAGGGTTCGGGGAGCTGTTTTTT
CASSPPLTGFGELFF
>once|TRBV9|15|TRBD1|TRBJ1-6
TGTGCCAGCAGCGAGGGGACAGGGTCGAATTCACCCCTCCACTTT
CASSEGTGSNSPLHF